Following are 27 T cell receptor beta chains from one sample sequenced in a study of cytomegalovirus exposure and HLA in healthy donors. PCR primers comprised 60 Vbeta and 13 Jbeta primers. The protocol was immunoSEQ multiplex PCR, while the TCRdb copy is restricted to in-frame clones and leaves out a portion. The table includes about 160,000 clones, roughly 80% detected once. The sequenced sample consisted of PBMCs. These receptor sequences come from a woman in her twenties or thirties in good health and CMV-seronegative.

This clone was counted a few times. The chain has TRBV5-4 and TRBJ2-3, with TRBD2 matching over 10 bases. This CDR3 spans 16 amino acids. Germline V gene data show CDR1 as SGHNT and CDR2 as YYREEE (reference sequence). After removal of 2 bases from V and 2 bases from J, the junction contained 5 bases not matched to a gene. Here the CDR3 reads CASSFEAGGNTDTQYF. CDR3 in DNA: TGTGCCAGCAGCTTCGAAGCGGGGGGGAACACAGATACGCAGTATTTT.

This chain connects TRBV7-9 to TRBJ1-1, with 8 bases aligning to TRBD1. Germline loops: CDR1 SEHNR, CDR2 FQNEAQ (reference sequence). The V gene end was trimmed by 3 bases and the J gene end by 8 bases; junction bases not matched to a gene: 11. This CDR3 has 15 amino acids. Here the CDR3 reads CASSFGQGGLGEAFF. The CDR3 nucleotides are TGTGCCAGCAGCTTCGGACAGGGAGGGCTCGGGGAAGCTTTCTTT.

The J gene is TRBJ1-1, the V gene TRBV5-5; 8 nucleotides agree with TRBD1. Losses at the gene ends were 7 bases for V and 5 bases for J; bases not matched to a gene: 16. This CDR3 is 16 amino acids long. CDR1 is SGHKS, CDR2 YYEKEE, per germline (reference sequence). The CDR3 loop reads CASRTRRPGGSTEAFF. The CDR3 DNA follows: TGTGCCAGCCGAACCCGGAGACCAGGGGGCAGTACTGAAGCTTTCTTT. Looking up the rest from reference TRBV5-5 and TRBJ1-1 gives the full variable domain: DAGVTQSPTHLIKTRGQQVTLRCSPISGHKSVSWYQQVLGQGPQFIFQYYEKEERGRGNFPDRFSARQFPNYSSELNVNALLLGDSALYLCASRTRRPGGSTEAFFGQGTRLTVV.

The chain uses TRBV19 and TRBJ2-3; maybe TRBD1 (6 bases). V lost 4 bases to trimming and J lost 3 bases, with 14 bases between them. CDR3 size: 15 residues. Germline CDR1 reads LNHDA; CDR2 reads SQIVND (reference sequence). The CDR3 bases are TGTGCCAGTAGTAGCAACAGGGAATTAACAGATACGCAGTATTTT. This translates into CASSSNRELTDTQYF.

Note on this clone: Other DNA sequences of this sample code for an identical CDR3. The CDR3 nucleotides are TGCGCCAGCAGCGACTCAGGGGCTAGCACAGATACGCAGTATTTT. This codes for CASSDSGASTDTQYF. The genes are TRBV5-1 and TRBJ2-3; TRBD1 is a possible D gene (6 bases). The CDR3 consists of 15 residues. Between the trimmed V and J ends, which lost 4 bases and 0 bases, there was a span of 12 bases. Looked up from germline, CDR1 is SGHRS and CDR2 is YFSETQ.

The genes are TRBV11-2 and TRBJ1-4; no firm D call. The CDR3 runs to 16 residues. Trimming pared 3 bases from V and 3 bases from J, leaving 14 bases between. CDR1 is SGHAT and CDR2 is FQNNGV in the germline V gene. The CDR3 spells CASSFSGSRSNEKLFF. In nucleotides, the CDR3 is TGTGCCAGCAGCTTCTCCGGGTCGCGTTCTAATGAAAAACTGTTTTTT.

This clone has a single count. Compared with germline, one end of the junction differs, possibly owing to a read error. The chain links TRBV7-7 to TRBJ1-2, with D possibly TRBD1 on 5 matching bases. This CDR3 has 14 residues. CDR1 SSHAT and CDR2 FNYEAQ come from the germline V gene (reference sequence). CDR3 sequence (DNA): TGTGCCAGTAGCTTCCCCCCCTCAGGGTATGGCTACACCTTC. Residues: CASSFPPSGYGYTF. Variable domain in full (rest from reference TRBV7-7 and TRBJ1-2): GAGVSQSPRYKVTKRGQDVTLRCDPISSHATLYWYQQALGQGPEFLTYFNYEAQPDKSGLPSDRFSAERPEGSISTLTIQRTEQRDSAMYRCASSFPPSGYGYTFGSGTRLTVV.

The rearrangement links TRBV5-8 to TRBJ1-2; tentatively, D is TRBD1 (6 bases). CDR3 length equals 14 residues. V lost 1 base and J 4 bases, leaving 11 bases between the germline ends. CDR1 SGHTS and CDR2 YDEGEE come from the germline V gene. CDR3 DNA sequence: TGTGCCAGCAGCTTGTTAAGAGGGGGCTATGGCTACACCTTC. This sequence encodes CASSLLRGGYGYTF.

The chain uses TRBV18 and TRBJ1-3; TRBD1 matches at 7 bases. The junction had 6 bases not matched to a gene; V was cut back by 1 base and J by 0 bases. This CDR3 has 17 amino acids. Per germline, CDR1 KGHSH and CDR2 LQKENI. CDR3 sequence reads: CASSPLPGQSSGNTIYF. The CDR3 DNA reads TGTGCCAGCTCACCACTCCCGGGACAGAGCTCTGGAAACACCATATATTTT.

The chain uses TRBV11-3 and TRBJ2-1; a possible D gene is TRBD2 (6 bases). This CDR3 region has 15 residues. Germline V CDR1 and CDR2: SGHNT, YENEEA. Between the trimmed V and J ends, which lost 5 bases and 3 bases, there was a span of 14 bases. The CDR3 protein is CASSEGGDSYNEQFF. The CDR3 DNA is TGTGCCAGCAGCGAGGGAGGAGACAGCTACAATGAGCAGTTCTTC.

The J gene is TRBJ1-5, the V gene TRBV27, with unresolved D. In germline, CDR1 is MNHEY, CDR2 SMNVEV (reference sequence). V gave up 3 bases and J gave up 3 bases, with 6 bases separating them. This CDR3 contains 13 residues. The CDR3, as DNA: TGTGCCAGCAGTTTGGAGAACAATCAGCCCCAGCATTTT. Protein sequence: CASSLENNQPQHF.

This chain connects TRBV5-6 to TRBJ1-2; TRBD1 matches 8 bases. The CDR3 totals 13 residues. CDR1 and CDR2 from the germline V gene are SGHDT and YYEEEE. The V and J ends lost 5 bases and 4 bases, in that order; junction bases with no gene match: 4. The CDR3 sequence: CASRPGGPYGYTF. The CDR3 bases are TGTGCCAGCAGGCCAGGGGGCCCCTATGGCTACACCTTC.

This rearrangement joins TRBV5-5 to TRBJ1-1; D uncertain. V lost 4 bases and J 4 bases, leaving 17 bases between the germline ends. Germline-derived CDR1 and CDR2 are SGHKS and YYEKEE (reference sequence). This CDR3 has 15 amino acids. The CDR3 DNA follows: TGTGCCAGCAGCACGTCGGTCTTACGGGGCACTGAAGCTTTCTTT. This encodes CASSTSVLRGTEAFF.

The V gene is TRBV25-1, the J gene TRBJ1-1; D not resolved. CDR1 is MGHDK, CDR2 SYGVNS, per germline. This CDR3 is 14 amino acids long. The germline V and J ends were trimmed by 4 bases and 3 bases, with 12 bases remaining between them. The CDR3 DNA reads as TGTGCCAGCAGTGCGGGCGGGCTGGACACTGAAGCTTTCTTT. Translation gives CASSAGGLDTEAFF.

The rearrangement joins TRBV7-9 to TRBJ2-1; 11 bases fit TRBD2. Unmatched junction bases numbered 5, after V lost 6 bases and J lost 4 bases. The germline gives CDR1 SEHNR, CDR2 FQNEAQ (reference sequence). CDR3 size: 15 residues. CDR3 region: CASRRLAGSYNEQFF. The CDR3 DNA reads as TGTGCCAGCAGGAGACTAGCGGGGAGTTACAATGAGCAGTTCTTC.

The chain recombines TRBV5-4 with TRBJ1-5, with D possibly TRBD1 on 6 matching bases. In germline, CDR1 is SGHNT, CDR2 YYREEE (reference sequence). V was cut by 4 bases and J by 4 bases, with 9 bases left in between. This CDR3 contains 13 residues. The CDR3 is CASSGTPNQPQHF. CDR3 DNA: TGTGCCAGCAGCGGGACACCAAATCAGCCCCAGCATTTT.

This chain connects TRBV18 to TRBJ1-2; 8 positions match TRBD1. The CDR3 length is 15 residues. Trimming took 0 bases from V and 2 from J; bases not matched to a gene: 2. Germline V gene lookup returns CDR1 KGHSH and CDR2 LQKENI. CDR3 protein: CASSPPDRGNYGYTF. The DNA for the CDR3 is TGTGCCAGCTCACCACCCGACAGGGGAAACTATGGCTACACCTTC.

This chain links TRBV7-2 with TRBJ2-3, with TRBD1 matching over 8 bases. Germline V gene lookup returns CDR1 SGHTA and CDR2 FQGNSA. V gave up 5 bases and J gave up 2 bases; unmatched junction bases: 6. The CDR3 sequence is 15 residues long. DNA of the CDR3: TGTGCCAGCAGCACCGGACAGGGACCCACAGATACGCAGTATTTT. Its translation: CASSTGQGPTDTQYF.

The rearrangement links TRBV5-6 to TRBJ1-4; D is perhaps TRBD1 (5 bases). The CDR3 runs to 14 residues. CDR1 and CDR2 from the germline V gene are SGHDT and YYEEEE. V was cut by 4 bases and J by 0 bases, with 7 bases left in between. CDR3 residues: CASSTQATNEKLFF. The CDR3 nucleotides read TGTGCCAGCAGCACACAGGCAACTAATGAAAAACTGTTTTTT.

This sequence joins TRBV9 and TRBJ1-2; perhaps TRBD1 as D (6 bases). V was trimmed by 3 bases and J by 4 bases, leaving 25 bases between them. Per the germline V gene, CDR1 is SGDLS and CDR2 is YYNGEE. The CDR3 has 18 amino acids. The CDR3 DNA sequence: TGTGCCAGCAGCGCCAGCTATCGCCGGGACACGAGGGGCTATGGCTACACCTTC. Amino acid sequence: CASSASYRRDTRGYGYTF.

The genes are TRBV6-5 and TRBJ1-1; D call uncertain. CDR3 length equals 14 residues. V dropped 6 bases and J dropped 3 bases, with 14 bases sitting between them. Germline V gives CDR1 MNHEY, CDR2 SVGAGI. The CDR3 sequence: CASSPILGYTEAFF. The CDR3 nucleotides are TGTGCCAGCAGCCCAATACTAGGCTACACTGAAGCTTTCTTT.

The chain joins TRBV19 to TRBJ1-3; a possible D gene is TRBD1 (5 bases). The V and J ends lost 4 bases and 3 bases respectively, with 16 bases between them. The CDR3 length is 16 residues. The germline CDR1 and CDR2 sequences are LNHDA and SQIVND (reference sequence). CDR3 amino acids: CASSSDPRQFGNTIYF. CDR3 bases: TGTGCCAGTAGTAGCGATCCTCGACAGTTTGGAAACACCATATATTTT.

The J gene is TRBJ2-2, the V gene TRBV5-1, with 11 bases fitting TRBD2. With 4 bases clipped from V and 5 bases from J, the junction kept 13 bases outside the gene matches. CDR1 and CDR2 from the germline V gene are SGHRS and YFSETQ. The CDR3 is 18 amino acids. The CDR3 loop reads CASSPPLAGGTPTGELFF. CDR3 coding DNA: TGCGCCAGCAGCCCGCCGCTAGCGGGGGGCACTCCGACCGGGGAGCTGTTTTTT.

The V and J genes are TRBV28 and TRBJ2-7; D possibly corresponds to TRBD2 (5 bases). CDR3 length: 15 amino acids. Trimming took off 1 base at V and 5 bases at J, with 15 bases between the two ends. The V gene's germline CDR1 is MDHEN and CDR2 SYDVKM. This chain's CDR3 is CASSLFGGGNHEQYF. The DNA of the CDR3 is TGTGCCAGCAGTTTATTTGGAGGAGGTAATCACGAGCAGTACTTC.

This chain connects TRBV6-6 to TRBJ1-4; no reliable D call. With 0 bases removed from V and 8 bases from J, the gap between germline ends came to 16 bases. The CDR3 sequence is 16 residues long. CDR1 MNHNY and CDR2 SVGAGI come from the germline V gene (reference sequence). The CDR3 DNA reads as TGTGCCAGCAGTTACTCGATAGTCCCCCCGGGGGAAAAACTGTTTTTT. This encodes CASSYSIVPPGEKLFF.

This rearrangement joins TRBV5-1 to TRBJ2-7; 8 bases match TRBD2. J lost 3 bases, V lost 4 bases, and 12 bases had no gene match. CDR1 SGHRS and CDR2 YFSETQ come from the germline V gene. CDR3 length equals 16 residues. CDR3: CASSGSLGLDFYEQYF. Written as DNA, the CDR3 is TGCGCCAGCAGCGGGAGCCTGGGACTAGACTTCTACGAGCAGTACTTC. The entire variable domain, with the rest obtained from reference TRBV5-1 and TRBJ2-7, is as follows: KAGVTQTPRYLIKTRGQQVTLSCSPISGHRSVSWYQQTPGQGLQFLFEYFSETQRNKGNFPGRFSGRQFSNSRSEMNVSTLELGDSALYLCASSGSLGLDFYEQYFGPGTRLTVT.

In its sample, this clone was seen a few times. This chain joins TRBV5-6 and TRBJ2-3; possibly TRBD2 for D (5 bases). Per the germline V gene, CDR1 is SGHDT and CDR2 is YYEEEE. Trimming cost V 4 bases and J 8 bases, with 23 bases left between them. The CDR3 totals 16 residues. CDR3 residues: CASSPTGGRSAGTQYF. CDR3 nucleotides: TGTGCCAGCAGCCCAACTGGTGGACGGTCTGCGGGTACGCAGTATTTT.